Described below is a single T cell receptor (beta chain) sequence and its context. No cognate antigen has been identified for it. Per-base quality was not reported, and no clone a single base away is much larger than it. CDR1 and CDR2 were assigned from the germline V gene as KGHSH and LQKENI. The CDR3 measures 17 amino acids from cysteine to phenylalanine. Just CDR3 DNA is preserved here, 51 bases in frame from base 1. V is cut by 3 bases and J by 0 bases, and the space between the germline ends is 15 bases. TCRbeta CDR3 regions were amplified from genomic DNA by means of the immunoSEQ Assay, a bias-controlled multiplex PCR. Regarding the original processing steps: Within the assay, amplification of reference gene primers was used to estimate how many nucleated cells each sample contained. To quantify the absolute abundance of each unique TCRbeta CDR3 rearrangement, sequence reads were collapsed and filtered. For each sample, productive Simpson clonality was calculated as the square root of Simpson's diversity index over productive rearrangements. Sourced from immuneACCESS, this table was stored by TCRdb with only in-frame sequences that have V and J called. A share of the clones is absent; for the studies checked, an unresolved V gene accounts for under half, and the remainder has no known explanation. D and trimming were read from the DNA, whereas the V and J calls and clone size are those reported in that table. This sample has about 260,000 clones in its table, and roughly 90% of those were observed once. The ten largest make up about 3% of the sample.

These data are taken from a study of blood T cell repertoires in COVID-19 (dated by TCRdb to the early 2020s). Notes on the research overall: Collaborator samples came from the United States, Italy and Spain and covered acute and convalescent phases of COVID-19. The prospective study material was composed of cDNA or gDNA derived from T cells, B-cell-depleted T cells, or PBMCs. Subjects who had been exposed to COVID-19, were actively infected with it, or had recovered from it provided the deeply sampled blood TCRbeta repertoires that made up the dataset. The repertoires were made available in a free public database intended to serve as a resource for research on the immune response to SARS-CoV-2. The samples were drawn from the first 160 participants of the ongoing ImmuneRACE study and from 950 to 1,500 subjects provided by 6 global collaborators. Nearly every sample came with metadata listing a de-identified subject ID, COVID-19 status, age in years and sex. Where available, HLA class I and class II types were obtained from metadata supplied by the sample provider rather than from assay-based typing. Results the study describes overall, beyond this receptor: The amount of clinical and demographic metadata varied by source and participant and was provided uncurated.

In the prospective study, participants were roughly 18 to 95 years old, resided in about 25 geographic areas of the United States, and were enrolled through a virtual design. Cohort assignment in the prospective study relied on participant-reported clinical history from a screening survey and a study questionnaire. Recovered participants in ImmuneRACE Cohort 3 were defined by two consecutive negative NP/OP PCR tests, clearance by a healthcare professional, or resolution of symptoms. Mobile phlebotomists in the prospective study collected whole blood, serum and a nasopharyngeal or oropharyngeal swab from every participant. Over a roughly 2-month period, participants in the prospective study had the option of providing additional blood draws and questionnaires. Before DNA extraction, prospective study blood samples were shipped either frozen or at room temperature.

The sample comprised PBMCs or T cells enriched from blood (not recorded which). Recombination joined TRBV18 with TRBJ2-1; the D segment could be TRBD2, given 5 matching bases. The TCR was taken from a woman in her forties or fifties who had recovered from COVID-19. The CDR3 reads as follows: CASSPLRAESSYNEQFF. The DNA sequence reads TGTGCCAGCTCACCTCTGAGGGCCGAGAGCTCCTACAATGAGCAGTTCTTC.